Each of the 9 T cell receptor beta chains below was sequenced from the same sample in a study of T-cell memory formation after mild COVID-19. TCRdb used MiXCR to reprocess the 5' RACE reads, holding one entry per CDR3 protein. The sample holds 120,000 to 150,000 distinct CDR3 sequences, 11% to 15% seen once. Material for sequencing was PBMCs or a T cell subset sorted from them (not recorded which). The origin of the receptors is an adult woman who had mild COVID-19 (a few samples of this study predate the infection). Cell type and time point are not known.

The chain combines TRBV25-1 with TRBJ2-1, with 7 positions matching TRBD1. The CDR3 is made up of 15 amino acids. The germline V gene has CDR1 MGHDK and CDR2 SYGVNS. The junction had 9 bases not matched to a gene; V was cut back by 7 bases and J by 3 bases. CDR3 sequence reads: CASKGDRDSYNEQFF. CDR3 bases: TGTGCCAGCAAAGGTGACCGGGACAGCTACAATGAGCAGTTCTTC.

This clonotype appeared a few times. J is TRBJ2-1 and V is TRBV4-3, with 7 nucleotides matching TRBD2. CDR3 length: 15 residues. CDR1 is LGHNA and CDR2 is YSLEER in the germline V gene. J was trimmed by 3 bases and V by 0 bases; bases with no gene match: 2. For the CDR3, the DNA is TGCGCCAGCAGCCAAGAGAAGCGGGGCTACAATGAGCAGTTCTTC. As protein: CASSQEKRGYNEQFF.

The rearrangement joins TRBV3-1 to TRBJ2-1; 11 bases line up with TRBD2. Germline V gives CDR1 LGHDT, CDR2 YNNKEL (reference sequence). The CDR3 consists of 19 residues. The trim removed 1 base at V and 5 bases at J, leaving 13 bases unmatched. Written as DNA, the CDR3 is TGTGCCAGCAGCCAAGTTAAAACTAGCGGGAGTAAAGAAGACAATGAGCAGTTCTTC. Translation: CASSQVKTSGSKEDNEQFF.

This chain connects TRBV12-3 or TRBV12-4 to TRBJ2-6, with unresolved D. The length of the CDR3 is 19 residues. Trimming shortened V by 4 bases and J by 0 bases, and 19 bases separated the two germline ends. For the CDR3, the DNA is TGTGCCAGCAGTTCGAGCTTTGACGGCAGTAGCTCTGGGGCCAACGTCCTGACTTTC. Its protein product is CASSSSFDGSSSGANVLTF.

This clonotype was seen more than once but under ten times. The chain couples TRBV10-3 to TRBJ2-3; D may be TRBD1 or TRBD2 (6 bases each). V was trimmed by 0 bases and J by 6 bases, leaving 19 bases between them. Germline-derived CDR1 and CDR2 are ENHRY and SYGVKD. The CDR3 consists of 17 residues. In DNA form, the CDR3 reads TGTGCCATCAGTGAGTCTTGGTCGGGGGCCCAAGTCGATACGCAGTATTTT. Protein sequence: CAISESWSGAQVDTQYF.

There are many counts of this clonotype. This chain links TRBV12-3 or TRBV12-4 with TRBJ1-2, with D uncertain. Between the trimmed V and J ends, which lost 3 bases and 7 bases, there was a span of 12 bases. The CDR3 length is 13 residues. CDR3 sequence (DNA): TGTGCCAGCAGTTTCGCATCTGCGGGTGGCTACACCTTC. As protein: CASSFASAGGYTF.

In its sample, this clonotype was seen a few times. CDR3 in amino acids: CASSQEGGAYTEAFF. In DNA form, the CDR3 reads TGCGCCAGCAGCCAAGAAGGCGGAGCTTACACTGAAGCTTTCTTT. V is TRBV4-1 and J is TRBJ1-1, with D unresolved. The CDR3 has 15 amino acids. The V and J ends lost 0 bases and 3 bases respectively, with 11 bases between them. The V gene's germline CDR1 is MGHRA and CDR2 YSYEKL.

The sample holds a few counts of this clonotype. The chain employs TRBV29-1 and TRBJ2-5; D may be TRBD1 or TRBD2 (5 bases each). The CDR3 spans 14 residues. Germline V gene lookup returns CDR1 SQVTM and CDR2 ANQGSEA. The V and J ends lost 8 bases and 5 bases respectively, with 21 bases between them. The CDR3 bases are TGCAGCATAACAGGAGGTGCCACGACTGAGACCCAGTACTTC. This codes for CSITGGATTETQYF.

The V gene is TRBV5-6, the J gene TRBJ2-5; D not certain. Per the germline V gene, CDR1 is SGHDT and CDR2 is YYEEEE. This CDR3 is built from 13 residues. V was trimmed by 0 bases and J by 4 bases, leaving 7 bases between them. CDR3 sequence (DNA): TGTGCCAGCAGCTTGGGGTCGGGAGAGACCCAGTACTTC. Translation gives CASSLGSGETQYF.